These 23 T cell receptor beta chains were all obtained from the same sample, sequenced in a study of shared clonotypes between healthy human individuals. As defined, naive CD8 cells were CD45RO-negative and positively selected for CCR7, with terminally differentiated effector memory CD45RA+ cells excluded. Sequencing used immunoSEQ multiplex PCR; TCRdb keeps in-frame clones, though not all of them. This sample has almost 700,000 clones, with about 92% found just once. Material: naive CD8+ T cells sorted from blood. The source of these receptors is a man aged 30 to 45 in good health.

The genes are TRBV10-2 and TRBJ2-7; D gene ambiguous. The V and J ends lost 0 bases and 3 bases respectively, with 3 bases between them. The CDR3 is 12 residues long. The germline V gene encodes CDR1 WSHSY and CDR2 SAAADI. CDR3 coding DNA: TGCGCCAGCAGTGAGTCAAACTACGAGCAGTACTTC. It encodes CASSESNYEQYF.

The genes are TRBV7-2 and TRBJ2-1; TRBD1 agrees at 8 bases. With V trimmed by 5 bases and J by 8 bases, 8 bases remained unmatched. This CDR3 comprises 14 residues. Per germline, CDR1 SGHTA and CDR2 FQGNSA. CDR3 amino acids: CASSTRTGFDEQFF. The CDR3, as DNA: TGTGCCAGCAGCACCAGGACAGGGTTCGATGAGCAGTTCTTC.

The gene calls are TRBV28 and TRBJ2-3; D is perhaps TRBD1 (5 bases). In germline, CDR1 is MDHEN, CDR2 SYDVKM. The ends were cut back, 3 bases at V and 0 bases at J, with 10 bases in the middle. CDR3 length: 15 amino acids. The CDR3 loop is CASSFRQTSTDTQYF. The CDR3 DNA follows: TGTGCCAGCAGTTTTCGACAGACTAGCACAGATACGCAGTATTTT.

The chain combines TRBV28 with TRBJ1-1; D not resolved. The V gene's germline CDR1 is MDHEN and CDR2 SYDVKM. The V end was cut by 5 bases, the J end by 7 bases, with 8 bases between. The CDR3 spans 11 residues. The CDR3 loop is CASSHGSEAFF. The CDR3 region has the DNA TGTGCCAGCAGTCACGGGAGTGAAGCTTTCTTT.

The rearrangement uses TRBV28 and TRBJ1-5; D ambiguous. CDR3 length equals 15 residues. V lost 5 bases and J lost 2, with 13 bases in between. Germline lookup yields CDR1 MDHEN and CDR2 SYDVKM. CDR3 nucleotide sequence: TGTGCCAGCAGTCTTGTTGAGGGTGGCAATCAGCCCCAGCATTTT. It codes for CASSLVEGGNQPQHF.

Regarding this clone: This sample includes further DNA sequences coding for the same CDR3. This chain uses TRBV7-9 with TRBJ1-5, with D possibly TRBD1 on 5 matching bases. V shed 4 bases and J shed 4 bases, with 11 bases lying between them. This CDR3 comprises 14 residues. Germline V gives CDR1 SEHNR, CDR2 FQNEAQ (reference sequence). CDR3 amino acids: CASSSTGSNQPQHF. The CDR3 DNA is TGTGCCAGCAGCTCAACAGGATCGAATCAGCCCCAGCATTTT. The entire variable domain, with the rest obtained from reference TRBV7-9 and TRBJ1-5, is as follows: DTGVSQNPRHKITKRGQNVTFRCDPISEHNRLYWYRQTLGQGPEFLTYFQNEAQLEKSRLLSDRFSAERPKGSFSTLEIQRTEQGDSAMYLCASSSTGSNQPQHFGDGTRLSIL.

CDR3 sequence reads: CASSKTGPSTDTQYF. In DNA, the CDR3 is TGTGCCAGCAGCAAGACAGGACCTAGCACAGATACGCAGTATTTT. This chain uses TRBV21-1 with TRBJ2-3; the table calls TRBD1, which could not be checked here. TRBV21-1 is tagged as a pseudogene. The CDR3 loop spans 15 amino acids.

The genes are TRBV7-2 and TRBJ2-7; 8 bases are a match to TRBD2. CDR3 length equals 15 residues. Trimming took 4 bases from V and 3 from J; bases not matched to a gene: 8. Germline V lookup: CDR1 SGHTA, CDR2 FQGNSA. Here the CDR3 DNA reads TGTGCCAGCAGCTACACTAGCGGAATCGGCTACGAGCAGTACTTC. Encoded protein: CASSYTSGIGYEQYF.

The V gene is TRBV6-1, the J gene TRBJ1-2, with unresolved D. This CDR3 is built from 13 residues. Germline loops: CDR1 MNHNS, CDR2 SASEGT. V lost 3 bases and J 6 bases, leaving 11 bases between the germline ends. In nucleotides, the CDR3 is TGTGCCAGCAGTGAGGCGACATTAAATGGCTACACCTTC. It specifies CASSEATLNGYTF.

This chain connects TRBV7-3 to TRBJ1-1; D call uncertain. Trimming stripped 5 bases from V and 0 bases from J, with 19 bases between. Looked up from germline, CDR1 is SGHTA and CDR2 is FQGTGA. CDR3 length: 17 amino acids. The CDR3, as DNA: TGTGCCAGCAGCCCCGCCGCCTCGACGGCTATGAACACTGAAGCTTTCTTT. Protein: CASSPAASTAMNTEAFF. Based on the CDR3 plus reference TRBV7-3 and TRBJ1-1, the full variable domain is GAGVSQTPSNKVTEKGKYVELRCDPISGHTALYWYRQSLGQGPEFLIYFQGTGAADDSGLPNDRFFAVRPEGSVSTLKIQRTERGDSAVYLCASSPAASTAMNTEAFFGQGTRLTVV.

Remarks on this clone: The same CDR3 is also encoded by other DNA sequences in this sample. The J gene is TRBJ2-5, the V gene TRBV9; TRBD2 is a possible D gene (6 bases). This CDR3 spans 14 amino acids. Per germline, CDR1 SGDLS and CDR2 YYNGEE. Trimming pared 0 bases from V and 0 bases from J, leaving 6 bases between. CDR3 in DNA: TGTGCCAGCAGCGTAGGGGACTACCAAGAGACCCAGTACTTC. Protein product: CASSVGDYQETQYF.

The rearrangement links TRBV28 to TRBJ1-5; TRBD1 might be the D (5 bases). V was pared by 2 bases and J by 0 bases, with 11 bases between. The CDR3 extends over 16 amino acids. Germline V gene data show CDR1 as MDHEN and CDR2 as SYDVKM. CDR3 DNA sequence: TGTGCCAGCAGTTTACAGCCGCAGGGTAGCAATCAGCCCCAGCATTTT. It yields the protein CASSLQPQGSNQPQHF.

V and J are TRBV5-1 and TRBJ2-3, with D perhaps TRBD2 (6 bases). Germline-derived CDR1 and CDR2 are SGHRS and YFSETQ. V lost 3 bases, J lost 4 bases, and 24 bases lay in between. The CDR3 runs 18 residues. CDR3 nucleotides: TGCGCCAGCAGCTCCCGAGCCGGGACTTCCATTATCGCAGATACGCAGTATTTT. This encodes CASSSRAGTSIIADTQYF.

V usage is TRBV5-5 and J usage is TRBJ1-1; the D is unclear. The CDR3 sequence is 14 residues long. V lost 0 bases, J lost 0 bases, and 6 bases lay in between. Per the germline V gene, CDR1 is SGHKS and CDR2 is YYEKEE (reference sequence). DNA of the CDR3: TGTGCCAGCAGCTTGGCACAGCTGAACACTGAAGCTTTCTTT. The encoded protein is CASSLAQLNTEAFF.

The CDR3 loop reads CASSPVGGSQPQHF. CDR3 coding DNA: TGTGCCAGCAGCCCCGTCGGGGGATCTCAGCCCCAGCATTTT. This chain uses TRBV7-9 with TRBJ1-5; D might be TRBD1 (5 bases). CDR3 length: 14 amino acids. V gave up 5 bases and J gave up 6 bases, with 14 bases separating them. Germline assignment: CDR1 SEHNR and CDR2 FQNEAQ (reference sequence).

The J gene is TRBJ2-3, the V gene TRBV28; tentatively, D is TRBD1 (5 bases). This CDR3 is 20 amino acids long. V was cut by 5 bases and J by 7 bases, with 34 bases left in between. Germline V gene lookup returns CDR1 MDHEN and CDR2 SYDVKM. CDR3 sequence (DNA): TGTGCCAGCAGTCGCAGGAAGTCGAGCGAAGGGGTCCCCACCTATTATACGCAGTATTTT. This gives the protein CASSRRKSSEGVPTYYTQYF.

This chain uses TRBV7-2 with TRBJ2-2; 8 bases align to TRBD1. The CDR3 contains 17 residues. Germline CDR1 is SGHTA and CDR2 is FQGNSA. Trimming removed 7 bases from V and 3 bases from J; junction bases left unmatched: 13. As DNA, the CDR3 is TGTGCCAGCACCATTCCGGCAGGGGGCTTCGACACCGGGGAGCTGTTTTTT. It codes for CASTIPAGGFDTGELFF. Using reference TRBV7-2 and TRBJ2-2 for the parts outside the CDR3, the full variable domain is GAGVSQSPSNKVTEKGKDVELRCDPISGHTALYWYRQSLGQGLEFLIYFQGNSAPDKSGLPSDRFSAERTGGSVSTLTIQRTQQEDSAVYLCASTIPAGGFDTGELFFGEGSRLTVL.

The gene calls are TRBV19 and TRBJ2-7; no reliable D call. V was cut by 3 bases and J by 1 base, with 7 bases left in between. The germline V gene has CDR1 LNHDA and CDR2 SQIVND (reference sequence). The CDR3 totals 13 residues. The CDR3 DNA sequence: TGTGCCAGTAGTATCAGGTATTCCTACGAGCAGTACTTC. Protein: CASSIRYSYEQYF.

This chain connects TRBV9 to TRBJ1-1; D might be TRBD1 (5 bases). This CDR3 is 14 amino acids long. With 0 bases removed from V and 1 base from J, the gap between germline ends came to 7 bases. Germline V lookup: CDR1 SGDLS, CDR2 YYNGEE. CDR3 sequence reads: CASSVGGANTEAFF. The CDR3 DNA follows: TGTGCCAGCAGCGTAGGCGGGGCGAACACTGAAGCTTTCTTT. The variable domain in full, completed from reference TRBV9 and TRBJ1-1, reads DSGVTQTPKHLITATGQRVTLRCSPRSGDLSVYWYQQSLDQGLQFLIQYYNGEERAKGNILERFSAQQFPDLHSELNLSSLELGDSALYFCASSVGGANTEAFFGQGTRLTVV.

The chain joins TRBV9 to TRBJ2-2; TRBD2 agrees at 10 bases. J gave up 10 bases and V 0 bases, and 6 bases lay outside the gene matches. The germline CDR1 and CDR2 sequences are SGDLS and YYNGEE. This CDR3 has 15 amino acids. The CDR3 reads CASSVALAGEVELFF. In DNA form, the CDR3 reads TGTGCCAGCAGCGTAGCGCTAGCGGGAGAAGTGGAGCTGTTTTTT.

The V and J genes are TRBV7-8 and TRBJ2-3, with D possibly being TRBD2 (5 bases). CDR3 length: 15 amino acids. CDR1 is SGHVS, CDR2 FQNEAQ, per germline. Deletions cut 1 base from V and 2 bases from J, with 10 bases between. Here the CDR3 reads CASSLGGRLTDTQYF. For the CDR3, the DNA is TGTGCCAGCAGCTTAGGAGGGAGACTCACAGATACGCAGTATTTT.

The CDR3 loop reads CASSSRGQAEAFF. CDR3 in DNA: TGTGCCAGCAGCTCTCGGGGGCAGGCTGAAGCTTTCTTT. The V call is TRBV28, the J call TRBJ1-1; D is perhaps TRBD1 (6 bases). V shed 6 bases and J shed 6 bases, with 14 bases lying between them. Per the germline V gene, CDR1 is MDHEN and CDR2 is SYDVKM. This CDR3 has 13 amino acids.

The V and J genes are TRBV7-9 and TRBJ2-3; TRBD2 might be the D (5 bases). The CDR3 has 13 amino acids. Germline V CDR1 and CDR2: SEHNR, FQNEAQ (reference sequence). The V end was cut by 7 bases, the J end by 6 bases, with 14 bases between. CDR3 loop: CASNGTRTDTQYF. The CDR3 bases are TGTGCCAGCAATGGAACTAGGACCGATACGCAGTATTTT.